The 8 T cell receptor beta chains below come from one sample, sequenced in a study of molecular identifiers for immune sequencing clone quantification (dated by TCRdb to 2017 to 2018). Library preparation employed PCR. Sequencing used a NextSeq 500. TCRdb handled the public reads itself, with Q25 trimming in fastp and clone calling in MiXCR, and kept productive beta chains. Each CDR3 protein appears once, grouped with its most common genes and DNA. Counted in this sample were 400,000 to 600,000 distinct CDR3 sequences; about 26% of them appeared once. Jointly, the top ten make up 0.7% to 0.9% of the sample. Specimen: naive CD8+ T cells from blood, with Jurkat cell RNA spiked in. The cell subset or site label on this specimen signifies: FACS-sorted CD8+CD4-CCR7+CD45RA+ naive T cells. The origin of the receptors is a human donor in good health. Some libraries in this study had Jurkat cell RNA spiked in.

This clonotype has just a few counts. The gene calls are TRBV6-5 and TRBJ2-7; D perhaps matches TRBD1 (6 bases). CDR1 and CDR2 (germline): MNHEY, SVGAGI. With 3 bases removed from V and 3 bases from J, the gap between germline ends came to 12 bases. CDR3 size: 14 residues. CDR3 sequence: CASSYGGGFYEQYF. The CDR3 bases are TGTGCCAGCAGTTATGGTGGGGGCTTCTACGAGCAGTACTTC.

Only a few counts were recorded for this clonotype. The rearrangement uses TRBV19 and TRBJ1-5, with a weak D call TRBD1 (6 bases). Germline-derived CDR1 and CDR2 are LNHDA and SQIVND (reference sequence). This CDR3 spans 15 amino acids. V was cut by 4 bases and J by 5 bases, with 15 bases left in between. DNA for the CDR3: TGTGCCAGTAGTACCCCGATGGGGGCACATCAGCCCCAGCATTTT. This sequence encodes CASSTPMGAHQPQHF.

The rearrangement joins TRBV20-1 to TRBJ2-1; possible D gene TRBD1, 9 bases. The CDR3 is 13 amino acids. The V gene's germline CDR1 is DFQATT and CDR2 SNEGSKA (reference sequence). DNA of the CDR3: TGCAGCGGGGGGGGACAGGGTTACAATGAGCAGTTCTTC. Translating it yields CSGGGQGYNEQFF.

The V call is TRBV20-1, the J call TRBJ1-4; D remains unclear. V was shortened by 0 bases and J by 3 bases, with 17 bases between the two germline ends. The germline gives CDR1 DFQATT, CDR2 SNEGSKA (reference sequence). The CDR3 contains 17 residues. The CDR3 nucleotides are TGCAGTGCTAGAGATCAGAGTACGGCTCTGGCTAATGAAAAACTGTTTTTT. Translating it yields CSARDQSTALANEKLFF.

This sequence joins TRBV6-1 and TRBJ2-6; no firm D call. The CDR3 is 16 residues long. Per germline, CDR1 MNHNS and CDR2 SASEGT. The V and J ends lost 4 bases and 0 bases respectively, with 10 bases between them. The chain's CDR3 is CASSVSENSGANVLTF. DNA for the CDR3: TGTGCCAGCAGTGTATCCGAAAACTCTGGGGCCAACGTCCTGACTTTC.

Concerning this clonotype itself: An end of the junction does not agree with germline; a read error may underlie this. The chain uses TRBV6-5 and TRBJ2-7; no definite D call. This CDR3 contains 13 residues. Germline CDR1 reads MNHEY; CDR2 reads SVGAGI. CDR3 coding DNA: TGTGTCAGCAGTCTCGGTGGTTGGTACGAGCAGTCCTTC. It yields the protein CVSSLGGWYEQSF.

About this clonotype itself: A single base separates this from a much larger clone, so it may be a read error. V usage is TRBV20-1 and J usage is TRBJ1-1; D is undetermined. Germline-derived CDR1 and CDR2 are DFQATT and SNEGSKA (reference sequence). This CDR3 comprises 11 residues. Trimming took off 5 bases at V and 1 base at J, with 5 bases between the two ends. The CDR3 sequence is CSALGNTEAFF. In nucleotides, the CDR3 is TGCAGTGCTCTAGGGAACACTGAAGCTTTCTTT.

This clonotype was observed a few times. The rearrangement links TRBV19 to TRBJ1-5, with 7 bases identical to TRBD1. Per germline, CDR1 LNHDA and CDR2 SQIVND (reference sequence). The V and J ends lost 5 bases and 6 bases, in that order; junction bases with no gene match: 7. The CDR3 is 14 amino acids. CDR3: CASSGRGPGQPQHF. The CDR3 nucleotides read TGTGCCAGTAGTGGGAGGGGGCCGGGTCAGCCCCAGCATTTT.